The text below deals with one T cell receptor (beta chain). This entry is derived from a study of blood T cell repertoires in COVID-19. Study at large: From the United States, Italy and Spain came samples of acute and convalescent COVID-19. In each case, the material was cDNA or gDNA derived from T cells, B-cell-depleted T cells, or PBMCs.

Germline CDR1 is SGDLS and CDR2 is YYNGEE. V was shortened by 0 bases and J by 5 bases, with 5 bases between the two germline ends. The length of the CDR3 is 12 residues. Original analysis: For nucleated cells, counts were estimated from reference gene primer amplification. Sequencing was performed with immunoSEQ multiplex PCR; in TCRdb, only in-frame clones are kept and a portion is missing. V and J calls and clone size come straight from that table; D and trimming were deduced from the DNA. Here the sample spans about 130,000 clones, roughly 90% being singletons. Sequencing was performed on peripheral blood. The V gene is TRBV9, the J gene TRBJ2-5; D call uncertain. The TCR was taken from a man aged 45 to 65 with active COVID-19. CDR3 sequence: CASSVERETQYF. Here the CDR3 DNA reads TGTGCCAGCAGCGTAGAGAGGGAGACCCAGTACTTC.